These 20 T cell receptor beta chains were all obtained from the same sample, sequenced in a study of blood T cells in healthy people across ages. The authors ran a second PCR of about 6 to 12 cycles using a sample-barcoded 5' primer and a J-beta primer mix. TCRdb reprocessed the 5' RACE reads with MiXCR, giving one entry per CDR3 protein. Of over 500,000 distinct CDR3 sequences detected, 27% appear once; the ten largest clones hold approximately 3.6%. The data were also submitted as part of a second study, on T cells of mothers and their children.

The sample consisted of blood. These receptors originate from a boy younger than 10 in good health.

The chain has TRBV20-1 and TRBJ1-4; D possibly corresponds to TRBD1 (5 bases). The CDR3 runs 14 residues. V lost 5 bases and J 12 bases, leaving 22 bases between the germline ends. Germline V gene data show CDR1 as DFQATT and CDR2 as SNEGSKA (reference sequence). The CDR3 DNA reads TGCAGTGCTCAGACGGGGCAGCGAGATGGGGAACTGTTTTTT. Amino acids: CSAQTGQRDGELFF.

The chain links TRBV7-2 to TRBJ2-5, with no clear D. The DNA end is a closer match to TRBJ2-7, so the J assignment may be wrong. This CDR3 comprises 14 residues. Germline-derived CDR1 and CDR2 are SGHTA and FQGNSA. The CDR3, as DNA: TGTGCCAGCAGCTTAGTCAACTACTACTACGAGCAGTACTTC. Its protein product is CASSLVNYYYEQYF.

The V and J genes are TRBV29-1 and TRBJ2-7, with 7 bases identical to TRBD2. After removal of 6 bases from V and 4 bases from J, the junction contained 15 bases not matched to a gene. The CDR3 runs to 15 residues. Germline V gene data show CDR1 as SQVTM and CDR2 as ANQGSEA. The CDR3 spells CSVLAVGASVYEQYF. DNA for the CDR3: TGCAGCGTCCTAGCGGTAGGGGCCTCTGTTTACGAGCAGTACTTC.

Only a few counts were recorded for this clonotype. The rearrangement uses TRBV6-1 and TRBJ2-5, with D maybe TRBD2 (6 bases). The closer fit of TRBJ2-7 to the DNA end suggests the J call may be wrong. This CDR3 comprises 16 residues. Germline V gene data show CDR1 as MNHNS and CDR2 as SASEGT. CDR3 coding DNA: TGTGCCAGCAGTTCCGGTACGGGGGAGCCTACCTACGAGCAGTACTTC. Its protein is CASSSGTGEPTYEQYF.

There are a few counts of this clonotype. The V call is TRBV29-1, the J call TRBJ1-1; D is uncertain. The CDR3 consists of 13 residues. V was shortened by 4 bases and J by 0 bases, with 9 bases between the two germline ends. Germline loops: CDR1 SQVTM, CDR2 ANQGSEA. The CDR3 protein is CSVGADMNTEAFF. Here the CDR3 DNA reads TGCAGCGTTGGGGCAGACATGAACACTGAAGCTTTCTTT.

The chain uses TRBV9 and TRBJ2-5; maybe TRBD1 (6 bases). The CDR3 is 16 residues long. Trimming left V 4 bases short and J 6 bases short, with 22 bases between. Germline lookup yields CDR1 SGDLS and CDR2 YYNGEE. The CDR3 DNA is TGTGCCAGCAGCAAGCCGGGACATAAGACTGGGAAGACCCAGTACTTC. Translation: CASSKPGHKTGKTQYF.

V usage is TRBV10-3 and J usage is TRBJ2-7; D possibly matches TRBD1 or TRBD2 (5 bases each). The J call is doubtful: the DNA matches TRBJ2-5 better. This CDR3 has 15 amino acids. Germline assignment: CDR1 ENHRY and CDR2 SYGVKD. CDR3 region: CAISNRFGAQETQYF. The DNA for the CDR3 is TGTGCCATCAGTAACAGATTCGGGGCACAAGAGACCCAGTACTTC.

This clonotype was seen a few times. The chain has TRBV20-1 and TRBJ2-5; D may be TRBD1 (5 bases). Germline CDR1 and CDR2: DFQATT and SNEGSKA (reference sequence). Deletions cut 0 bases from V and 0 bases from J, with 8 bases between. The CDR3 consists of 14 residues. CDR3 sequence (DNA): TGCAGTGCTAGAGATGGGGCGAACCAAGAGACCCAGTACTTC. Translating gives CSARDGANQETQYF.

In its sample, this clonotype was seen a few times. This chain connects TRBV27 to TRBJ2-5, with TRBD1 as a possible D gene (5 bases). The CDR3 length is 15 residues. Per germline, CDR1 MNHEY and CDR2 SMNVEV (reference sequence). V lost 0 bases and J 2 bases, leaving 10 bases between the germline ends. CDR3 loop: CASSLSNRQQETQYF. DNA of the CDR3: TGTGCCAGCAGTTTATCCAACAGGCAGCAAGAGACCCAGTACTTC.

In this sample, this clonotype turned up a few times. This chain connects TRBV7-2 to TRBJ2-3, with 14 bases matching TRBD2. V was clipped by 6 bases and J by 4 bases; unmatched bases: 12. Germline CDR1 is SGHTA and CDR2 is FQGNSA. This CDR3 region has 18 residues. The CDR3 DNA reads TGTGCCAGCAGGCTAGCCGGGACTAGCGGGAGAGGAGCAGATACGCAGTATTTT. This encodes CASRLAGTSGRGADTQYF.

The chain has TRBV28 and TRBJ2-6, with 7 bases identical to TRBD1. The CDR3 loop spans 15 amino acids. Germline V gene sequence: CDR1 MDHEN, CDR2 SYDVKM. V lost 6 bases, J lost 1 base, and 3 bases stayed unmatched. CDR3 coding DNA: TGTGCCAGCAGCGGACAGGCTTCTGGGGCCAACGTCCTGACTTTC. Translated: CASSGQASGANVLTF.

This clonotype appeared a few times. V is TRBV7-9 and J is TRBJ2-5, with 14 nucleotides matching TRBD2. CDR3 length equals 14 residues. Germline V gene data show CDR1 as SEHNR and CDR2 as FQNEAQ (reference sequence). With V trimmed by 1 base and J by 11 bases, 3 bases remained unmatched. CDR3: CASSLGLAGGEQYF. In DNA form, the CDR3 reads TGTGCCAGCAGCTTAGGACTAGCGGGAGGGGAGCAGTACTTC.

The chain employs TRBV7-9 and TRBJ2-6; no reliable D call. From germline, CDR1 is SEHNR and CDR2 FQNEAQ (reference sequence). V was trimmed by 2 bases and J by 3 bases, leaving 2 bases between them. The CDR3 extends over 13 amino acids. The CDR3 sequence: CASSLIGANVLTF. The CDR3 nucleotides read TGTGCCAGCAGCTTAATTGGGGCCAACGTCCTGACTTTC.

This clonotype occurred a few times. CDR3 nucleotide sequence: TGTGCCATCAGTGAGTCACCGGGAGGAACTACGAAGGAGCAGTACTTC. The encoded protein is CAISESPGGTTKEQYF. V and J are TRBV10-3 and TRBJ2-7, with 7 bases matching TRBD2. V gave up 0 bases and J gave up 7 bases; unmatched junction bases: 12. This CDR3 region has 16 residues. CDR1 and CDR2 from the germline V gene are ENHRY and SYGVKD.

J is TRBJ2-1 and V is TRBV29-1; perhaps TRBD2 as D (6 bases). Germline CDR1 SQVTM, CDR2 ANQGSEA. This CDR3 has 14 amino acids. With 4 bases removed from V and 2 bases from J, the gap between germline ends came to 12 bases. CDR3 protein: CSVASRLAYNEQFF. CDR3 nucleotides: TGCAGCGTTGCCTCAAGACTAGCCTACAATGAGCAGTTCTTC.

This clonotype showed up just a few times. V usage is TRBV12-3 or TRBV12-4 and J usage is TRBJ2-4; 8 bases match TRBD2. V gave up 2 bases and J gave up 7 bases; unmatched junction bases: 4. The CDR3 has 14 residues. Written as DNA, the CDR3 is TGTGCCAGCAGTTTATTCCGGGAGGGGAACATTCAGTACTTC. This encodes CASSLFREGNIQYF.

J is TRBJ2-7 and V is TRBV6-1; 7 bases are a match to TRBD1. The V and J ends lost 2 bases and 6 bases, in that order; junction bases with no gene match: 7. CDR3 length: 14 residues. The germline V gene has CDR1 MNHNS and CDR2 SASEGT. In DNA, the CDR3 is TGTGCCAGCAGTGAAAGGGAGTCAGGGGGCGAGCAGTACTTC. This encodes CASSERESGGEQYF.

This clonotype was found a few times. The chain joins TRBV11-2 to TRBJ1-2; 8 positions match TRBD1. The V gene's germline CDR1 is SGHAT and CDR2 FQNNGV. V lost 5 bases and J lost 8; bases outside the gene matches: 10. CDR3 length equals 14 residues. The DNA for the CDR3 is TGTGCCAGCAGCCCCTCGCAGGGGGCAGGGGGCTACACCTTC. Translation gives CASSPSQGAGGYTF. The full variable domain, completed using reference TRBV11-2 and TRBJ1-2, is EAGVAQSPRYKIIEKRQSVAFWCNPISGHATLYWYQQILGQGPKLLIQFQNNGVVDDSQLPKDRFSAERLKGVDSTLKIQPAKLEDSAVYLCASSPSQGAGGYTFGSGTRLTVV.

The chain carries TRBV7-2 and TRBJ2-1, with TRBD2 identical over 9 bases. This CDR3 is 16 amino acids long. The trim removed 2 bases at V and 9 bases at J, leaving 11 bases unmatched. Germline V CDR1 and CDR2: SGHTA, FQGNSA. Written as DNA, the CDR3 is TGTGCCAGCAGCTTATTCGTAGCGGGAGATTTGGGTGAGCAGTTCTTC. Protein sequence: CASSLFVAGDLGEQFF.

A few counts support this clonotype. The chain recombines TRBV29-1 with TRBJ2-5; 9 nucleotides line up with TRBD1. The V gene's germline CDR1 is SQVTM and CDR2 ANQGSEA. This CDR3 spans 13 amino acids. The trim removed 7 bases at V and 2 bases at J, leaving 5 bases unmatched. The CDR3 nucleotides are TGCAGCGAAGGACAGGGGCAACAAGAGACCCAGTACTTC. Its protein is CSEGQGQQETQYF.